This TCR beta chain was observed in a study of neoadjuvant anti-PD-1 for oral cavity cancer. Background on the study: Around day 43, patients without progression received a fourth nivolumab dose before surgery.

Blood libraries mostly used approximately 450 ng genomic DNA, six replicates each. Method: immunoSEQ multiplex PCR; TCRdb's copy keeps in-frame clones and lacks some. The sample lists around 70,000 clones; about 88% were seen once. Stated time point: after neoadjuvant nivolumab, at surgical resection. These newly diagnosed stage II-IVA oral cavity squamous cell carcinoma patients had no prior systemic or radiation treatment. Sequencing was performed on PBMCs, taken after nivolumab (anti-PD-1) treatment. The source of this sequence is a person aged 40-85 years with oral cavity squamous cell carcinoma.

The CDR3 DNA reads as TGTGCCAGCAGCCGCGAAGGTTACGAGCAGTACTTC. Translating gives CASSREGYEQYF. V is TRBV11-2 and J is TRBJ2-7; D gene ambiguous. Germline CDR1 and CDR2: SGHAT and FQNNGV. The V end lost 5 bases, the J end lost 4 bases, and 9 bases lay between the germline ends. The CDR3 contains 12 residues.